This T cell receptor beta chain was observed in a study of T-cell memory formation after mild COVID-19. TCRdb processed the 5' RACE reads anew with MiXCR; each CDR3 protein has one entry. The sample has around 130,000 distinct CDR3 sequences; approximately 15% are singletons. The sequence derives from a man between 18 and 29 years old who had mild COVID-19 (a few samples of this study predate the infection). Cell type and time point are not known. Sequencing used PBMCs or a T cell subset sorted from them (not recorded which).

The CDR3 protein is CASSLDSLERRLFF. The CDR3, as DNA: TGTGCCAGCAGCTTGGACAGCTTAGAACGGAGACTGTTTTTT. The V and J genes are TRBV7-9 and TRBJ1-4; D perhaps matches TRBD1 (6 bases). This CDR3 contains 14 residues. Germline values: CDR1 SEHNR, CDR2 FQNEAQ (reference sequence). Trimming took off 3 bases at V and 13 bases at J, with 18 bases between the two ends.